In its sample, the clone carrying this T cell receptor (beta chain) was seen many times. Antigen specificity is unknown. The authors' total RNA extraction used unfractionated whole blood. The study used a library that attached unique molecular identifiers to individual cDNA molecules. One entry per CDR3 protein, called by TCRdb with MiXCR from the 5' RACE reads. The repertoire holds some 150,000 distinct CDR3 sequences, with around 4.4% as singletons. The data are from a study of human T cells and chemical hapten exposure. Study background: Per-sample TCR yield variation was attributed mainly to small pooled library volume differences. General observations from the study: The study found that DPC sensitization did not change TCRs above 1 in 1000 frequency.

CDR1 is MNHNS, CDR2 SASEGT, per germline. The CDR3 length is 16 residues. Trimming took off 7 bases at V and 2 bases at J, with 21 bases between the two ends. The TCR comes from a female donor in good health. This sequence joins TRBV6-1 and TRBJ2-7; a weak D match, TRBD2 (6 bases). For the CDR3, the DNA is TGTGCCAGCACCCCCCTGGCGCGGGGAGGTACCTACGAGCAGTACTTC. Its translation: CASTPLARGGTYEQYF.